This T cell receptor (beta chain) was sequenced during a study of T-cell memory formation after mild COVID-19. V lost 5 bases, J lost 7 bases, and 6 bases stayed unmatched. CDR3 length: 16 residues. The germline V gene encodes CDR1 SGHTA and CDR2 FQGTGA. TCRdb re-called the 5' RACE reads through MiXCR, storing one row per CDR3 protein. This table has hundreds of thousands of distinct CDR3 sequences, 20% to 30% appearing once. The chain is built from TRBV7-3 and TRBJ2-1; 15 nucleotides align to TRBD2. The source of this sequence is an adult woman who had mild COVID-19 (a few samples of this study predate the infection). Cell type and time point are not known. The sample consisted of PBMCs or a T cell subset sorted from them (not recorded which). As DNA, the CDR3 is TGTGCCAGCAGCCCCGCGGGACTAGCGGGGGGAAATGAGCAGTTCTTC. Its translation: CASSPAGLAGGNEQFF.